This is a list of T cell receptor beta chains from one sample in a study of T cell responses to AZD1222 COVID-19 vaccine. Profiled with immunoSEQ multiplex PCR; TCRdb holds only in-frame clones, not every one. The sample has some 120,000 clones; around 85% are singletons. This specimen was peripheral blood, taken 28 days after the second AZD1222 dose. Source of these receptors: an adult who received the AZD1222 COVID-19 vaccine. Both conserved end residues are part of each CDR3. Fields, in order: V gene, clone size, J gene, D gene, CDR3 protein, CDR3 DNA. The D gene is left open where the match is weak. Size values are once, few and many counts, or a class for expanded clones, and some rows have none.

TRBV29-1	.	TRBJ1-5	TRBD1	CSVRQGAKDQPQHF	TGCAGCGTTCGCCAGGGGGCAAAGGATCAGCCCCAGCATTTT
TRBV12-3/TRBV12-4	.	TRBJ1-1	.	CASTFDPNTEAFF	TGTGCCAGCACCTTCGATCCGAACACTGAAGCTTTCTTT
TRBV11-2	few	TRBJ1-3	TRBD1	CASSPIQGASGNTIYF	TGTGCCAGCAGCCCAATACAGGGGGCCTCTGGAAACACCATATATTTT
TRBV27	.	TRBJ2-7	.	CASSWATGNYEQYF	TGTGCCAGCTCCTGGGCAACAGGGAACTACGAGCAGTACTTC
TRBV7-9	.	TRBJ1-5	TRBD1	CASSSGQVISNQPQHF	TGTGCCAGCAGCTCAGGACAGGTGATTAGCAATCAGCCCCAGCATTTT
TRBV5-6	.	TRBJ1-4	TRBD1	CASSPRQGARSNEKLFF	TGTGCCAGCAGCCCTCGACAGGGGGCGCGATCTAATGAAAAACTGTTTTTT
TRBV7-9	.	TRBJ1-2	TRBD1	CASSSRWTGFANYGYTF	TGTGCCAGCAGCTCGAGATGGACAGGATTTGCTAACTATGGCTACACCTTC
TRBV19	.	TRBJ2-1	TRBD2	CASRVTGTNYNEQFF	TGTGCCAGTAGAGTGACCGGGACTAACTACAATGAGCAGTTCTTC
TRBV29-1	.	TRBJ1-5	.	CSVGTGTNQPQHF	TGCAGCGTCGGGACTGGGACTAATCAGCCCCAGCATTTT
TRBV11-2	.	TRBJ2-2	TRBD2	CASSPGGSITGELFF	TGTGCCAGCAGCCCGGGGGGGAGTATCACCGGGGAGCTGTTTTTT
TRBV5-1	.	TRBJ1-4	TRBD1	CASSFRDRNEKLFF	TGCGCCAGCAGCTTTCGGGACAGGAATGAAAAACTGTTTTTT
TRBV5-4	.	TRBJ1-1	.	CASSLKTSEAFF	TGTGCCAGCAGCTTGAAGACATCTGAAGCTTTCTTT